This T cell receptor (beta chain) was sequenced during a study of T cell responses to AZD1222 COVID-19 vaccine. As for this clone: The antigen is unknown.

This CDR3 spans 17 amino acids. The germline CDR1 and CDR2 sequences are MNHNS and SASEGT. Trimming removed 4 bases at V and 6 bases at J, with 24 bases between. TCRdb's table, derived via immunoSEQ multiplex PCR, lists solely in-frame clones and lacks some. The sample lists over 120,000 clones, 80% to 95% occurring once. Notes on the study in general: Breadth and depth of Spike-specific TCRs rose after two AZD1222 doses. Donors were chiefly white British, with a greater number of females, and clonal diversity was perhaps underestimated.

This chain joins TRBV6-1 and TRBJ1-2, with D unclear. This TCR came from an adult in good health. This specimen was peripheral blood, taken on day 0 of AZD1222 vaccination. This CDR3 is CASSGHWDAVIWNGYTF. The CDR3 nucleotides read TGTGCCAGCAGTGGACACTGGGATGCGGTGATTTGGAATGGCTACACCTTC.